The 29 T cell receptor beta chains below all came from one sample that was sequenced in a study of shared clonotypes between healthy human individuals. Measured with immunoSEQ multiplex PCR; TCRdb has only the in-frame clones, and not every one. Here the sample spans about 1.5 million clones, approximately 98% being singletons. Sequenced input: naive CD4+ T cells sorted from blood. Subset meaning: CD45RA+ positively selected. The receptor source for this set is a man younger than 40 in good health.

The V gene is TRBV18, the J gene TRBJ2-3, with 10 bases matching TRBD1. CDR1 KGHSH and CDR2 LQKENI come from the germline V gene. The CDR3 sequence is 18 residues long. V dropped 0 bases and J dropped 5; count of bases not matched to a gene: 11. The CDR3 here is CASSPPWEGTGAGDTQYF. DNA of the CDR3: TGTGCCAGCTCACCACCGTGGGAAGGGACAGGGGCGGGAGATACGCAGTATTTT.

The sample holds one count of this clone. The chain has TRBV9 and TRBJ2-1; TRBD2 aligns across 11 bases. V was pared by 7 bases and J by 7 bases, with 10 bases of the junction left unmatched. Germline CDR1 reads SGDLS; CDR2 reads YYNGEE. CDR3 length: 15 amino acids. The CDR3 DNA reads TGTGCCAGCTCTATCTCTAGCGGGAGGAATAATGAGCAGTTCTTC. It codes for CASSISSGRNNEQFF.

CDR3 in DNA: TGCGCCAGCTCAGGGGGCCATAACTATGGCTACACCTTC. Protein product: CASSGGHNYGYTF. The gene calls are TRBV5-1 and TRBJ1-2; TRBD1 matches at 8 bases. This CDR3 spans 13 amino acids. Germline CDR1 SGHRS, CDR2 YFSETQ. V shed 7 bases, J shed 1 base, and the junction held 3 bases outside the gene matches.

This chain's CDR3 is CASSLLRQGLAFF. CDR3 sequence (DNA): TGTGCCAGCAGCTTACTTAGACAGGGGTTAGCTTTCTTT. The chain carries TRBV7-2 and TRBJ1-1; 8 bases are a match to TRBD1. The V gene's germline CDR1 is SGHTA and CDR2 FQGNSA. The CDR3 is 13 amino acids. V lost 2 bases, J lost 10 bases, and 6 bases stayed unmatched.

V and J are TRBV7-2 and TRBJ2-3; TRBD2 agrees at 13 bases. The CDR3 length is 16 residues. Per germline, CDR1 SGHTA and CDR2 FQGNSA. The junction had 8 bases not matched to a gene; V was cut back by 5 bases and J by 6 bases. The CDR3 region has the DNA TGTGCCAGCAGCCAGAGGGGACTAGCGGGACTGGATACGCAGTATTTT. Its protein product is CASSQRGLAGLDTQYF.

The chain is built from TRBV25-1 and TRBJ2-3; D possibly matches TRBD1 or TRBD2 (5 bases each). Germline CDR1 is MGHDK and CDR2 is SYGVNS. The CDR3 totals 17 residues. V lost 4 bases and J lost 0, with 17 bases in between. The CDR3 is CASSAVPGRSSTDTQYF. The CDR3 region has the DNA TGTGCCAGCAGTGCTGTACCGGGACGATCCAGCACAGATACGCAGTATTTT.

As regards this clone: Other DNA sequences in this sample translate to the same CDR3. The chain recombines TRBV18 with TRBJ1-1, with D unresolved. The CDR3 covers 13 residues. The germline gives CDR1 KGHSH, CDR2 LQKENI. Trimming took 6 bases from V and 0 from J, leaving 8 bases between them. The CDR3 sequence: CASSRDVNTEAFF. The CDR3 nucleotides are TGTGCCAGCTCCCGCGACGTGAACACTGAAGCTTTCTTT. The full variable domain, rest sourced from reference TRBV18 and TRBJ1-1, is NAGVMQNPRHLVRRRGQEARLRCSPMKGHSHVYWYRQLPEEGLKFMVYLQKENIIDESGMPKERFSAEFPKEGPSILRIQQVVRGDSAAYFCASSRDVNTEAFFGQGTRLTVV.

The CDR3 coding sequence is TGTGCCACCAGCAGAGAATTGCAGGGCTCCTACGAGCAGTACTTC. This sequence encodes CATSRELQGSYEQYF. The gene calls are TRBV15 and TRBJ2-7; weak D call: TRBD1 (5 bases). CDR1 and CDR2 (germline): LNHNV, YYDKDF (reference sequence). The CDR3 loop spans 15 amino acids. V lost 0 bases and J lost 0, with 9 bases in between.

V usage is TRBV6-4 and J usage is TRBJ2-1, with TRBD2 identical over 11 bases. The CDR3 covers 15 residues. J was trimmed by 4 bases and V by 5 bases; bases with no gene match: 4. Germline V gene lookup returns CDR1 MRHNA and CDR2 SNTAGT. The CDR3 sequence: CASSSTSGEYNEQFF. CDR3 in DNA: TGTGCCAGCAGTTCGACTAGCGGGGAATACAATGAGCAGTTCTTC.

This clone was found once. Sequence at one end of the junction differs from germline and may be a read error. V gene TRBV27 combines with J gene TRBJ2-5, with a possible D match to TRBD2 (7 bases). The germline gives CDR1 MNHEY, CDR2 SMNVEV (reference sequence). This CDR3 spans 17 amino acids. CDR3 protein: CATSGLGGRGDQETQYF. In DNA, the CDR3 is TGTGCCACCAGTGGTCTGGGGGGCCGGGGGGATCAAGAGACCCAGTACTTC.

The chain combines TRBV6-1 with TRBJ2-7; tentatively, D is TRBD1 or TRBD2 (5 bases each). The CDR3 has 13 residues. Germline values: CDR1 MNHNS, CDR2 SASEGT. V was clipped by 4 bases and J by 6 bases, with 13 bases between them. The CDR3 DNA reads TGTGCCAGCAGTGTAACCCCGGGGACCGAGCAGTACTTC. Translation: CASSVTPGTEQYF.

This chain links TRBV5-4 with TRBJ2-5; D call uncertain. The CDR3 sequence is 15 residues long. Trimming shortened V by 0 bases and J by 1 base, and 10 bases separated the two germline ends. In germline, CDR1 is SGHNT, CDR2 YYREEE (reference sequence). This chain's CDR3 is CASSLVMGPQETQYF. CDR3 DNA sequence: TGTGCCAGCAGCTTGGTGATGGGTCCCCAAGAGACCCAGTACTTC.

CDR3 amino acids: CASSLVGAVGTEAFF. DNA for the CDR3: TGCGCCAGCAGCTTGGTAGGGGCCGTGGGCACTGAAGCTTTCTTT. The chain joins TRBV5-1 to TRBJ1-1; weak D call: TRBD1 (5 bases). V lost 0 bases and J lost 4, with 13 bases in between. CDR1 is SGHRS and CDR2 is YFSETQ in the germline V gene. The CDR3 length is 15 residues.

The chain employs TRBV5-1 and TRBJ2-1; D remains unclear. The CDR3 loop spans 11 amino acids. Deletions cut 3 bases from V and 10 bases from J, with 8 bases between. The germline gives CDR1 SGHRS, CDR2 YFSETQ. In nucleotides, the CDR3 is TGCGCCAGCAGCTCCTCTGGCGAGCAGTTCTTC. This encodes CASSSSGEQFF.

The chain joins TRBV28 to TRBJ1-4; D may be TRBD1 (5 bases). This CDR3 has 12 residues. From germline, CDR1 is MDHEN and CDR2 SYDVKM. Deletions cut 8 bases from V and 8 bases from J, with 12 bases between. The CDR3 here is CASGGGGEKLFF. In nucleotides, the CDR3 is TGTGCCAGCGGGGGGGGAGGAGAAAAACTGTTTTTT.

The chain recombines TRBV25-1 with TRBJ1-1; D not resolved. The ends were cut back, 7 bases at V and 10 bases at J, with 19 bases in the middle. This CDR3 has 13 amino acids. Germline CDR1 and CDR2: MGHDK and SYGVNS. The CDR3 region is CASTGQAPFGAFF. As DNA, the CDR3 is TGTGCCAGCACCGGTCAGGCGCCCTTTGGAGCTTTCTTT.

This clone was seen a single time. This CDR3 is also generated by other DNA sequences in the sample. The chain joins TRBV20-1 to TRBJ2-5; no clear D. V shed 3 bases and J shed 5 bases, with 4 bases lying between them. Germline V CDR1 and CDR2: DFQATT, SNEGSKA (reference sequence). This CDR3 has 10 amino acids. The CDR3 coding sequence is TGCAGTGCTAGGTCCGAGACCCAGTACTTC. This translates into CSARSETQYF.

A single count supports this clone. The same CDR3 also results from other DNA sequences found in this sample. V and J are TRBV9 and TRBJ2-1; 11 nucleotides align to TRBD2. This CDR3 has 15 residues. V trimming: 0 bases; J trimming: 9 bases; junction bases outside the gene matches: 5. The germline gives CDR1 SGDLS, CDR2 YYNGEE. The CDR3 is CASSVVAGGPGEQFF. CDR3 bases: TGTGCCAGCAGCGTAGTAGCGGGAGGGCCGGGTGAGCAGTTCTTC.

The CDR3, as DNA: TGTGCCAGCAGCCCTAGGGGCTTTGAGGGGCCAGAGACCCAGTACTTC. This gives the protein CASSPRGFEGPETQYF. The chain carries TRBV5-6 and TRBJ2-5; D is tentatively TRBD1 or TRBD2 (5 bases each). V dropped 4 bases and J dropped 4 bases, with 20 bases sitting between them. There are 16 residues in the CDR3. CDR1 and CDR2 from the germline V gene are SGHDT and YYEEEE.

The chain recombines TRBV11-2 with TRBJ1-1; no definite D call. The CDR3 contains 14 residues. Germline loops: CDR1 SGHAT, CDR2 FQNNGV. Trimming took off 5 bases at V and 0 bases at J, with 10 bases between the two ends. CDR3 protein: CASSKSGMNTEAFF. The CDR3 DNA sequence: TGTGCCAGCAGCAAAAGCGGGATGAACACTGAAGCTTTCTTT.

V and J are TRBV6-6 and TRBJ2-1, with TRBD1 matching over 7 bases. The germline V gene encodes CDR1 MNHNY and CDR2 SVGAGI (reference sequence). The ends lost 6 bases at V and 9 bases at J; junction bases unmatched: 14. The CDR3 sequence is 15 residues long. The CDR3, as DNA: TGTGCCAGCAGACTTGACAGGGCTTCCGTAGGTGAGCAGTTCTTC. It translates to CASRLDRASVGEQFF.

This chain connects TRBV29-1 to TRBJ2-7, with 8 nucleotides matching TRBD1. The CDR3 runs 14 residues. The germline V gene has CDR1 SQVTM and CDR2 ANQGSEA. Trimming cost V 3 bases and J 1 base; bases outside gene matches: 5. In DNA form, the CDR3 reads TGCAGCGTTGAGGGCGGACAGGGTTCCTACGAGCAGTACTTC. It specifies CSVEGGQGSYEQYF.

The V and J genes are TRBV5-1 and TRBJ2-2, with a weak D call TRBD1 (7 bases). The germline V gene has CDR1 SGHRS and CDR2 YFSETQ. The CDR3 spans 17 residues. V shed 4 bases and J shed 0 bases, with 16 bases lying between them. The CDR3 DNA reads as TGCGCCAGCAGCCGGGGGACAGACAGCGCGAACACCGGGGAGCTGTTTTTT. It specifies CASSRGTDSANTGELFF.

The chain is built from TRBV9 and TRBJ2-1, with 12 bases matching TRBD1. The length of the CDR3 is 15 residues. Germline V lookup: CDR1 SGDLS, CDR2 YYNGEE. With 0 bases clipped from V and 9 bases from J, the junction kept 4 bases outside the gene matches. The DNA for the CDR3 is TGTGCCAGCAGCGTAGTGGGACAGGGGGCCGGTGAGCAGTTCTTC. It specifies CASSVVGQGAGEQFF.

This clone has a single count. The sample has other DNA sequences that encode this CDR3 too. The CDR3 loop is CASSLVQNQPQHF. CDR3 nucleotides: TGTGCCAGCAGCTTAGTCCAAAATCAGCCCCAGCATTTT. V gene TRBV7-2 combines with J gene TRBJ1-5; no definite D call. Trimming removed 1 base at V and 4 bases at J, with 5 bases between. Germline V gene lookup returns CDR1 SGHTA and CDR2 FQGNSA. The CDR3 spans 13 residues.

This chain uses TRBV7-6 with TRBJ2-7; possibly TRBD1 or TRBD2 for D (5 bases each). Trimming removed 1 base from V and 6 bases from J, with 10 bases in between. CDR3 size: 13 residues. The germline CDR1 and CDR2 sequences are SGHVS and FNYEAQ. CDR3 in amino acids: CASSLGAGGEQYF. CDR3 sequence (DNA): TGTGCCAGCAGCTTAGGGGCTGGGGGCGAGCAGTACTTC.

The count of this clone is one. The chain uses TRBV7-2 and TRBJ2-4, with D maybe TRBD1 (5 bases). Germline CDR1 and CDR2: SGHTA and FQGNSA. V dropped 5 bases and J dropped 3 bases, with 17 bases sitting between them. The length of the CDR3 is 16 residues. CDR3 sequence: CASSHALMGLKNIQYF. CDR3 coding DNA: TGTGCCAGCAGCCACGCCCTAATGGGGCTCAAAAACATTCAGTACTTC. Full variable domain (outside the CDR3, taken from reference TRBV7-2 and TRBJ2-4): GAGVSQSPSNKVTEKGKDVELRCDPISGHTALYWYRQSLGQGLEFLIYFQGNSAPDKSGLPSDRFSAERTGGSVSTLTIQRTQQEDSAVYLCASSHALMGLKNIQYFGAGTRLSVL.

This rearrangement joins TRBV30 to TRBJ1-5; 8 bases are shared with TRBD1. Germline V gene lookup returns CDR1 GTSNPN and CDR2 SVGIG (reference sequence). CDR3 length: 14 amino acids. Germline trimming cut 4 bases from V and 6 bases from J; bases unmatched to any gene: 8. The DNA of the CDR3 is TGTGCCTGGACCGCCGACAGGGGCGGTCAGCCCCAGCATTTT. This sequence encodes CAWTADRGGQPQHF.

The genes are TRBV19 and TRBJ2-4; no clear D gene. The CDR3 has 15 residues. The germline gives CDR1 LNHDA, CDR2 SQIVND (reference sequence). V lost 3 bases to trimming and J lost 0 bases, with 9 bases between them. CDR3 nucleotides: TGTGCCAGTAGTATCGGCAGCCTAGCCAAAAACATTCAGTACTTC. Its protein product is CASSIGSLAKNIQYF.